What follows describes a single T cell receptor beta chain. The specificity of this receptor is unknown. Base qualities were left out, and no much larger clone turns up one base away. According to the study, the label for this sample's time point signals: baseline before first vaccination. Samples from vaccinated people were obtained from the UK trials COV001 and COV002, which included a single-blind randomized controlled phase 2/3 trial of AZD1222 (ChAdOx1 nCoV-19) in healthy adults. For TCRbeta chain sequencing, PBMC samples from trial participants were taken at day 0 and at day 28 after the second dose. This entry is derived from a study of T cell responses to AZD1222 COVID-19 vaccine (dated by TCRdb to the early 2020s). Context from the whole study: AZD1222 recipients with second doses at about 4 weeks or about 12 weeks were pooled, because spike-specific TCR depth and breadth did not differ between schedules. A total of 240 or so trial participants underwent TCR sequencing, of whom about 200 had received two doses of AZD1222 and 26 had received two doses of the MenACWY control vaccine. Enrollment into the trials was organized by age into subgroups of 18-55, 56-69 and 70-plus years, and those subgroups contained roughly 160, 29 and 62 TCR-sequenced participants, respectively.

The CDR3 regions of human TCRbeta chains were analyzed by immunosequencing. Per the source publication's procedure: TCRs in the repertoires were matched against a reference library of SARS-CoV-2-specific TCRs that had been generated with the MIRA antigen-specificity platform. Breadth was defined as the fraction of unique TCRs that were SARS-CoV-2-associated, and depth was defined as the fraction of total T cells that were SARS-CoV-2-associated. Using the MIRA data, each spike-specific TCR was assigned both to the spike region to which the TCR was reactive and to a CD4 or CD8 class. Log10-transformed breadth and depth values were compared by one-way ANOVA with Sidak's multiple comparisons tests. This immuneACCESS table, as held by TCRdb, lists in-frame sequences with V and J called but not all clones. Of the missing ones, under half trace to an unresolved V gene in checked studies; the others have no known cause. V, J and clone size derive from that table, while D and trimming were established from the DNA sequence. In all, the sample holds 110,000 or so clones, and about 86% of those were seen once. About 3% of the sample goes to the ten largest clones.

Broad study findings and their caveats: Most participants were white British and females outnumbered males, and the authors suggested that clonal diversity may have been underestimated. CD4 TCRs associated with the vaccine covered the entire spike protein, and the dominant responses were in regions 160-218 and 743-854. Reportedly, close to half of the unique spike-specific TCRs recognized epitopes lying outside the regions that are mutated in the B.1.351 and B.1.1.7 variants. Conclusions about previously exposed vaccinees are limited because only a handful of AZD1222 recipients were SARS-CoV-2 seropositive at baseline. The 56-69-year group was small, and its depth increase did not reach significance, likely because of low power. Because no day 14 peak-response samples were available, the repertoires could be characterized only after the peak T cell response. Spike-specific TCR breadth and depth rose significantly after two AZD1222 doses compared with day 0 and with MenACWY recipients.

The CDR1 and CDR2 encoded by the germline V gene are SGHRS and YFSETQ. V lost 7 bases and J lost 3 bases, and the count of bases not matched to a germline gene is 4. The CDR3 spans 13 residues, from the cysteine through the phenylalanine. The read is trimmed to its CDR3 DNA, 39 bases read in frame from base 1. The sample consisted of peripheral blood, taken on day 0 of AZD1222 vaccination. The receptor's source is an adult in good health. The sequence is built from TRBV5-1 and TRBJ2-7; 10 nucleotides in the junction match TRBD1. The bases read TGCGCCAGCTTCCGGGACAGGGGCTACGAGCAGTACTTC. The translation is CASFRDRGYEQYF. The full variable domain, completed from the reference TRBV5-1 and TRBJ2-7 proteins outside the CDR3, reads KAGVTQTPRYLIKTRGQQVTLSCSPISGHRSVSWYQQTPGQGLQFLFEYFSETQRNKGNFPGRFSGRQFSNSRSEMNVSTLELGDSALYLCASFRDRGYEQYFGPGTRLTVT.